The T cell receptor (beta chain) under discussion was sequenced for a study of identical twins. General observations from the study: Out-of-frame alpha sequences common to twins exhibited an excess of low generation probability. Conclusions leaned on cross-sectional statistical analysis and did not track the same donors over time. In beta out-of-frame sequences, the excess sharing between twins was weaker.

The ends were cut back, 5 bases at V and 7 bases at J, with 8 bases in the middle. The CDR3 totals 12 residues. Germline CDR1 reads SGHTA; CDR2 reads FQGTGA. This clonotype was recorded at least ten times. The target antigen is unknown. The cDNA had a unique molecular identifier and a template-switch universal primer site. TCRdb used MiXCR to reprocess the 5' RACE reads, holding one entry per CDR3 protein. The repertoire holds hundreds of thousands of distinct CDR3 sequences, with roughly an eighth as singletons. The same sample was also studied in work on yellow fever vaccine responses in identical twins.

The V and J genes are TRBV7-3 and TRBJ2-2; the D call may be TRBD1 or TRBD2 (5 bases each). This clonotype was sampled from a woman younger than 35 in good health. Material for sequencing was PBMCs. For the CDR3, the DNA is TGTGCCAGCAGCCCTGGGGGCGGGGAGCTGTTTTTT. Protein sequence: CASSPGGGELFF.